The rows below give T cell receptor beta chains drawn from one sample of a study of T cells in Graves' hyperthyroidism and ophthalmopathy. MiXCR was run by TCRdb on the multiplex PCR reads, yielding one entry per CDR3 protein. The data contain around 420,000 distinct CDR3 sequences, roughly an eighth of them singletons. Material for sequencing was blood. The receptor set was obtained from a woman aged 18-29 years with Graves' hyperthyroidism. The CDR3 runs from the conserved cysteine through the conserved F or W.

>14|TRBV12-3/TRBV12-4|TRBJ2-7
CASRSGQGLREQYF
>12|TRBV7-6|TRBJ2-3
CASSKGQTTQYF
>16|TRBV5-1|TRBJ2-3
CASSPGGTGRPDTQYF
>16|TRBV19|TRBJ1-5
CASSMWTGAFDQPQRF
>16|TRBV6-1|TRBJ1-6
CASSQGRRWYNSPLHF
>13|TRBV7-2|TRBJ1-2
CASSLTDNYGYTF
>15|TRBV11-2|TRBJ2-7
CASSYHSGSENEQYF
>19|TRBV19|TRBJ1-1
CASSTRPDRWGTKDTEAFF
>12|TRBV29-1|TRBJ2-7
CSVEAGAQEQYF
>15|TRBV12-3/TRBV12-4|TRBJ1-1
CASSAATGVNTEAFF
>13|TRBV20-1|TRBJ2-7
CSARDFFGDEQYF
>16|TRBV7-9|TRBJ2-1
CASSYIGTGSYNEQFF
>14|TRBV6-2/TRBV6-3|TRBJ2-3
CASSTRGRTDTQYF
>14|TRBV4-1|TRBJ1-6
CASSQDEYNSPLHF
>14|TRBV6-1|TRBJ1-2
CASSDWDWTVGYTF
>16|TRBV28|TRBJ2-1
CASSYPTGEGGNEQFF
>12|TRBV5-1|TRBJ2-5
CASRTTEETQYF
>14|TRBV13|TRBJ2-7
CASSLAPHYYEQYF
>14|TRBV6-1|TRBJ1-1
CASSPHQGNTEAFF
>14|TRBV27|TRBJ2-5
CASTAGAGGETQYF
>15|TRBV27|TRBJ2-7
CASSWRGTPSYEQYF
>15|TRBV18|TRBJ2-1
CASSPSNKGYNEQFF
>15|TRBV20-1|TRBJ1-5
CSASRTVLSNQPQHF
>11|TRBV28|TRBJ2-5
CASSGPETQYF
>17|TRBV5-1|TRBJ2-1
CASNRFTSGRAGHEQFF
>12|TRBV28|TRBJ2-5
CASRAGTETQYF
>15|TRBV29-1|TRBJ2-1
CSALGQGALVNEQFF
>13|TRBV27|TRBJ2-7
CASSDRVTNEQYF
>13|TRBV28|TRBJ2-1
CASSRLASAEQFF
>14|TRBV19|TRBJ1-1
CASRVSGAVTEAFF
>12|TRBV20-1|TRBJ1-1
CSGQRMNTEAFF